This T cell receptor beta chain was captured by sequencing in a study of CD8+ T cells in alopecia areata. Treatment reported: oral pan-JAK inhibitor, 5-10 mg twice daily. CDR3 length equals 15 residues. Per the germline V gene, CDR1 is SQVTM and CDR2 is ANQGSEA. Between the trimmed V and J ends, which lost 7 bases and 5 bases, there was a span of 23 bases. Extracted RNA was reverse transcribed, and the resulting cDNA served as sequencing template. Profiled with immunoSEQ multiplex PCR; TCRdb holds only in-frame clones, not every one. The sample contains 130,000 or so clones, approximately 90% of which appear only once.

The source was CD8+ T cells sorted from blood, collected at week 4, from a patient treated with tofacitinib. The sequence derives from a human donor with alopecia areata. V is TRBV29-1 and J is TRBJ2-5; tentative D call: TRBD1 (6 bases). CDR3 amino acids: CSAPNRDKPGETQYF. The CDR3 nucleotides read TGCAGCGCCCCGAACCGGGACAAGCCGGGCGAGACCCAGTACTTC.